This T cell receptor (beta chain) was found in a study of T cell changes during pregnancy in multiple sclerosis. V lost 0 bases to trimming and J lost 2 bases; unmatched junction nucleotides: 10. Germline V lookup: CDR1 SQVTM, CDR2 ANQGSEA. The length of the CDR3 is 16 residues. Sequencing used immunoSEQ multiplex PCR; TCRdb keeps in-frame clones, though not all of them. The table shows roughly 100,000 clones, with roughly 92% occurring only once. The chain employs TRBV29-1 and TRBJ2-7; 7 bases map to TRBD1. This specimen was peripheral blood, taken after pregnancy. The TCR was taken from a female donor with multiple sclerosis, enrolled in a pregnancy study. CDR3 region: CSVEDWETGSAYEQYF. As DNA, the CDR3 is TGCAGCGTTGAAGATTGGGAGACAGGGAGCGCCTACGAGCAGTACTTC.